These 16 T cell receptor beta chains were all obtained from the same sample, sequenced in a study of blood T cell repertoires in COVID-19. Here immunoSEQ multiplex PCR was the method, and the copy in TCRdb shows in-frame clones only, minus some. The sample has 100,000 to 150,000 clones; around 84% are singletons. The source material was PBMCs or T cells enriched from blood (not recorded which). Receptors were obtained from a middle-aged man with acute COVID-19.

The sample holds a few counts of this clone. The V call is TRBV28, the J call TRBJ2-7; 7 bases line up with TRBD2. Germline V lookup: CDR1 MDHEN, CDR2 SYDVKM. Trimming removed 5 bases from V and 13 bases from J; junction bases left unmatched: 14. There are 13 residues in the CDR3. CDR3 sequence: CASSKPSGPPQYF. CDR3 DNA: TGTGCCAGCAGTAAACCTAGCGGACCTCCCCAATACTTC. Full variable domain (rest looked up from reference TRBV28 and TRBJ2-7): DVKVTQSSRYLVKRTGEKVFLECVQDMDHENMFWYRQDPGLGLRLIYFSYDVKMKEKGDIPEGYSVSREKKERFSLILESASTNQTSMYLCASSKPSGPPQYFGPGTRLTVT.

The chain recombines TRBV5-1 with TRBJ2-2; maybe TRBD1 (6 bases). The germline V gene has CDR1 SGHRS and CDR2 YFSETQ. V was cut by 7 bases and J by 2 bases, with 12 bases left in between. The CDR3 is 14 residues long. The CDR3 DNA is TGCGCCAGCTTCCGGGACATCAACACCGGGGAGCTGTTTTTT. Its protein is CASFRDINTGELFF.

The chain couples TRBV7-9 to TRBJ1-5; a weak D match, TRBD1 (5 bases). This CDR3 contains 15 residues. Looked up from germline, CDR1 is SEHNR and CDR2 is FQNEAQ (reference sequence). V dropped 1 base and J dropped 0 bases, with 7 bases sitting between them. This chain's CDR3 is CASSLEGYSNQPQHF. The DNA for the CDR3 is TGTGCCAGCAGCTTAGAGGGGTATAGCAATCAGCCCCAGCATTTT.

V gene TRBV15 combines with J gene TRBJ1-2, with D possibly TRBD1 on 6 matching bases. CDR3 length: 14 residues. Germline assignment: CDR1 LNHNV and CDR2 YYDKDF (reference sequence). V shed 1 base and J shed 4 bases, with 10 bases lying between them. The CDR3 loop is CATSRGTVSYGYTF. CDR3 bases: TGTGCCACCAGCAGAGGGACAGTTTCCTATGGCTACACCTTC.

This chain links TRBV6-5 with TRBJ2-1; 11 bases match TRBD2. Germline V gene data show CDR1 as MNHEY and CDR2 as SVGAGI. The CDR3 runs 15 residues. Germline trimming cut 0 bases from V and 7 bases from J; bases unmatched to any gene: 2. CDR3 sequence: CASSYSTSGDNEQFF. CDR3 in DNA: TGTGCCAGCAGTTACTCGACTAGCGGGGATAATGAGCAGTTCTTC.

This rearrangement joins TRBV2 to TRBJ2-3; D is unclear. This CDR3 comprises 12 residues. Germline CDR1 and CDR2: SNHLY and FYNNEI. Trimming cost V 8 bases and J 6 bases, with 12 bases left between them. The CDR3 DNA reads TGTGCCAGCGGCAGACTGATGGATACGCAGTATTTT. Its translation is CASGRLMDTQYF.

This chain links TRBV3-1 (or the pseudogene TRBV3-2) with TRBJ2-2; 10 bases match TRBD2. The CDR3 is made up of 17 amino acids. From germline, CDR1 is LGHDT and CDR2 YNNKEL (reference sequence). After removal of 0 bases from V and 7 bases from J, the junction contained 8 bases not matched to a gene. CDR3 region: CASSQDRSGGYHGELFF. CDR3 bases: TGTGCCAGCAGCCAAGATCGTAGCGGGGGGTACCACGGGGAGCTGTTTTTT.

The V and J genes are TRBV28 and TRBJ1-4, with D maybe TRBD1 (5 bases). The CDR3 is made up of 13 amino acids. Trimming took off 9 bases at V and 5 bases at J, with 13 bases between the two ends. Germline CDR1 is MDHEN and CDR2 is SYDVKM. As DNA, the CDR3 is TGTGCCAGTAGGACACATAGGAATGAAAAACTGTTTTTT. This gives the protein CASRTHRNEKLFF.

The V call is TRBV3-1 (or the pseudogene TRBV3-2), the J call TRBJ1-1; D gene uncertain. Germline values: CDR1 LGHDT, CDR2 YNNKEL (reference sequence). The CDR3 loop spans 13 amino acids. V lost 5 bases and J 3 bases, leaving 10 bases between the germline ends. The CDR3 DNA is TGTGCCAGCAGCGTTCAGGTGGACACTGAAGCTTTCTTT. Translating it yields CASSVQVDTEAFF.

This clone was seen a handful of times. V usage is TRBV11-2 and J usage is TRBJ2-1; 9 bases are a match to TRBD2. J lost 10 bases, V lost 4 bases, and 17 bases had no gene match. Germline CDR1 reads SGHAT; CDR2 reads FQNNGV. This CDR3 is built from 17 residues. Here the CDR3 reads CASSSSGLAPSSIEQFF. As DNA, the CDR3 is TGTGCCAGCAGCTCGTCTGGACTAGCGCCTTCCTCTATCGAGCAGTTCTTC.

This rearrangement joins TRBV5-1 to TRBJ1-1, with a possible D match to TRBD1 (6 bases). Looked up from germline, CDR1 is SGHRS and CDR2 is YFSETQ. Trimming left V 4 bases short and J 1 base short, with 14 bases between. CDR3 size: 15 residues. The CDR3, as DNA: TGCGCCAGCAGCGTAGCGGGACATCAGAACACTGAAGCTTTCTTT. Its translation: CASSVAGHQNTEAFF.

The chain combines TRBV24-1 with TRBJ2-1; 13 bases agree with TRBD2. V was pared by 3 bases and J by 6 bases, with 4 bases of the junction left unmatched. From germline, CDR1 is KGHDR and CDR2 SFDVKD. The CDR3 is made up of 16 amino acids. Here the CDR3 reads CATSDPGLAGTNEQFF. The CDR3 DNA is TGTGCCACCAGTGATCCGGGACTAGCGGGGACCAATGAGCAGTTCTTC.

This clone was seen a handful of times. This rearrangement joins TRBV11-1 to TRBJ1-6; D gene unclear. The CDR3 is made up of 14 amino acids. Deletions cut 4 bases from V and 5 bases from J, with 9 bases between. Germline V CDR1 and CDR2: SGHAT, FQDESV (reference sequence). The CDR3 is CASSSAGNNSPLHF. CDR3 nucleotides: TGTGCCAGCAGCTCGGCAGGAAATAATTCACCCCTCCACTTT.

This chain joins TRBV14 and TRBJ2-3, with 9 bases fitting TRBD2. The CDR3 has 18 residues. From germline, CDR1 is SGHDN and CDR2 FVKESK. The V gene end was trimmed by 1 base and the J gene end by 0 bases; junction bases not matched to a gene: 8. The CDR3 bases are TGTGCCAGCAGCCAAGGGCTAGCGGGGACCCTTAGCACAGATACGCAGTATTTT. This encodes CASSQGLAGTLSTDTQYF.

This chain links TRBV30 with TRBJ2-3; TRBD2 matches 12 bases. CDR1 is GTSNPN, CDR2 SVGIG, per germline (reference sequence). The junction had 11 bases not matched to a gene; V was cut back by 0 bases and J by 4 bases. The CDR3 runs 18 residues. CDR3 sequence: CAWSVNYRTSGVSDTQYF. Written as DNA, the CDR3 is TGTGCCTGGAGTGTTAATTATAGGACTAGCGGGGTGTCAGATACGCAGTATTTT.

V usage is TRBV6-5 and J usage is TRBJ1-2; D is unclear. The germline gives CDR1 MNHEY, CDR2 SVGAGI. V was trimmed by 8 bases and J by 12 bases, leaving 22 bases between them. The CDR3 has 13 residues. CDR3 loop: CASRRAEILLDTF. The CDR3 coding sequence is TGTGCCAGCCGGAGGGCCGAAATACTCCTGGACACCTTC.